The 29 T cell receptor beta chains presented below share a single source sample, sequenced in a study of CD8 T cells in Susac syndrome. An input of about 0.45 to 1 ug of RNA was subjected to reverse transcription using random hexamers. MiXCR, applied by TCRdb to the immunoSEQ multiplex PCR reads, yields one record per CDR3 protein. This repertoire shows about 140,000 distinct CDR3 sequences, approximately 95% found once; its top ten account for roughly 0.14%. Sequencing was performed on CD4+ T cells from PBMCs. The receptors shown here come from a human donor with Susac syndrome.

CDR3: CASSFNSPLHF. The CDR3 DNA reads as TGTGCCAGCAGTTTTAATTCACCCCTCCACTTT. The V and J genes are TRBV28 and TRBJ1-6; D is undetermined. This CDR3 has 11 amino acids. Per germline, CDR1 MDHEN and CDR2 SYDVKM. V lost 3 bases and J lost 6, with 0 bases in between.

The chain combines TRBV3-1 with TRBJ2-1; 12 positions match TRBD2. The ends lost 0 bases at V and 5 bases at J; junction bases unmatched: 8. The CDR3 is 18 amino acids. CDR1 and CDR2 (germline): LGHDT, YNNKEL (reference sequence). The CDR3: CASSQDRASGGADNEQFF. CDR3 bases: TGTGCCAGCAGCCAAGATCGGGCTAGCGGGGGGGCCGACAATGAGCAGTTCTTC.

This rearrangement joins TRBV15 to TRBJ1-5; no clear D gene. Between the trimmed V and J ends, which lost 8 bases and 1 base, there was a span of 15 bases. The CDR3 has 15 residues. The germline gives CDR1 LNHNV, CDR2 YYDKDF (reference sequence). As DNA, the CDR3 is TGTGCCACCCGTCGAGAATTAGGAAGCAATCAGCCCCAGCATTTT. It yields the protein CATRRELGSNQPQHF.

The count of this clonotype is one. This chain joins TRBV4-1 and TRBJ2-7, with 9 bases identical to TRBD1. The CDR3 spans 15 residues. Germline CDR1 MGHRA, CDR2 YSYEKL. The V gene end was trimmed by 2 bases and the J gene end by 6 bases; junction bases not matched to a gene: 8. This CDR3 is CASSQLGADRGEQYF. CDR3 coding DNA: TGCGCCAGCAGCCAACTAGGGGCGGACAGGGGCGAGCAGTACTTC.

This rearrangement joins TRBV7-9 to TRBJ2-7; 7 nucleotides agree with TRBD1. Per germline, CDR1 SEHNR and CDR2 FQNEAQ (reference sequence). This CDR3 region has 15 residues. The V and J ends lost 5 bases and 2 bases, in that order; junction bases with no gene match: 9. The CDR3 loop reads CASSQRQGPTYEQYF. DNA for the CDR3: TGTGCCAGCAGCCAAAGACAGGGCCCCACCTACGAGCAGTACTTC.

The chain has TRBV24-1 and TRBJ2-2; D remains unclear. The CDR3 has 17 amino acids. V shed 4 bases and J shed 1 base, with 15 bases lying between them. CDR1 KGHDR and CDR2 SFDVKD come from the germline V gene. The CDR3 nucleotides read TGTGCCACCAGTGAGCTGGTCCGTTCGGGGAACACCGGGGAGCTGTTTTTT. Translated, it gives CATSELVRSGNTGELFF.

The V and J genes are TRBV28 and TRBJ2-7, with unresolved D. CDR3 size: 10 residues. Germline values: CDR1 MDHEN, CDR2 SYDVKM. V was clipped by 6 bases and J by 4 bases, with 4 bases between them. Written as DNA, the CDR3 is TGTGCCAGCAGGGGTTACGAGCAGTACTTC. It yields the protein CASRGYEQYF.

This clonotype was seen once. The CDR3 coding sequence is TGTGCCAGCAGTTTAACTGGGGGGCACACCATATATTTT. Translating it yields CASSLTGGHTIYF. This chain joins TRBV12-3 or TRBV12-4 and TRBJ1-3, with a weak D call TRBD1 (6 bases). V was pared by 2 bases and J by 8 bases, with 10 bases between. The length of the CDR3 is 13 residues.

The J gene is TRBJ2-2, the V gene TRBV6-5; 12 nucleotides align to TRBD1. The germline gives CDR1 MNHEY, CDR2 SVGAGI. V lost 5 bases to trimming and J lost 9 bases; unmatched junction nucleotides: 7. The CDR3 runs 15 residues. The CDR3: CASSPGTGGYRELFF. CDR3 nucleotides: TGTGCCAGCAGTCCCGGGACAGGGGGCTACCGGGAGCTGTTTTTT.

The chain has TRBV3-1 and TRBJ2-7, with D perhaps matching TRBD1 (5 bases). CDR1 LGHDT and CDR2 YNNKEL come from the germline V gene (reference sequence). The CDR3 contains 15 residues. Trimming removed 1 base at V and 7 bases at J, with 17 bases between. The CDR3 reads CASSQVQGARREQYF. The CDR3 coding sequence is TGTGCCAGCAGCCAAGTTCAGGGCGCGAGGAGAGAGCAGTACTTC.

This sequence joins TRBV9 and TRBJ2-3; unclear D gene. V was clipped by 0 bases and J by 5 bases, with 4 bases between them. Per germline, CDR1 SGDLS and CDR2 YYNGEE. This CDR3 comprises 12 residues. Written as DNA, the CDR3 is TGTGCCAGCAGCGTAGGAGGAGATACGCAGTATTTT. Protein: CASSVGGDTQYF.

The rearrangement joins TRBV20-1 to TRBJ1-1; perhaps TRBD1 as D (5 bases). The germline gives CDR1 DFQATT, CDR2 SNEGSKA (reference sequence). Trimming stripped 7 bases from V and 1 base from J, with 13 bases between. CDR3 length: 13 amino acids. For the CDR3, the DNA is TGCAGTGTAATCGGGGACGCGAACACTGAAGCTTTCTTT. This sequence encodes CSVIGDANTEAFF.

V usage is TRBV12-5 and J usage is TRBJ2-2, with D maybe TRBD2 (7 bases). V lost 0 bases to trimming and J lost 1 base, with 15 bases between them. There are 18 residues in the CDR3. The V gene's germline CDR1 is LGHNT and CDR2 FRNRAP. This CDR3 reads CASGLVYRAGVNTGELFF. The CDR3 DNA is TGTGCTAGTGGTTTGGTATACAGGGCGGGGGTGAACACCGGGGAGCTGTTTTTT. Based on the CDR3 plus reference TRBV12-5 and TRBJ2-2, the full variable domain is DARVTQTPRHKVTEMGQEVTMRCQPILGHNTVFWYRQTMMQGLELLAYFRNRAPLDDSGMPKDRFSAEMPDATLATLKIQPSEPRDSAVYFCASGLVYRAGVNTGELFFGEGSRLTVL.

This chain links TRBV7-2 with TRBJ2-3; possibly TRBD1 for D (6 bases). V lost 2 bases, J lost 3 bases, and 15 bases lay in between. The CDR3 sequence is 16 residues long. CDR1 SGHTA and CDR2 FQGNSA come from the germline V gene. The CDR3 coding sequence is TGTGCCAGCAGCTTAATAGGGACAATAGTGACAGATACGCAGTATTTT. Its protein is CASSLIGTIVTDTQYF.

The chain couples TRBV27 to TRBJ2-3, with 13 positions matching TRBD2. The germline gives CDR1 MNHEY, CDR2 SMNVEV (reference sequence). CDR3 length: 16 amino acids. Trimming took 5 bases from V and 7 from J; bases not matched to a gene: 9. The CDR3: CASSHRTSGRGNTQYF. As DNA, the CDR3 is TGTGCCAGCAGTCACCGGACTAGCGGGAGAGGGAATACGCAGTATTTT.

The genes are TRBV6-1 and TRBJ2-1; D is ambiguous. Germline values: CDR1 MNHNS, CDR2 SASEGT. The CDR3 length is 10 residues. Trimming removed 8 bases from V and 15 bases from J, with 14 bases in between. The CDR3 spells CASGIPSSFF. In DNA, the CDR3 is TGTGCCAGCGGGATCCCAAGCTCGTTCTTC.

The chain recombines TRBV27 with TRBJ1-5, with 9 bases lining up with TRBD1. Germline trimming cut 5 bases from V and 7 bases from J; bases unmatched to any gene: 6. Per the germline V gene, CDR1 is MNHEY and CDR2 is SMNVEV (reference sequence). The CDR3 has 14 residues. The CDR3 coding sequence is TGTGCCAGCAGTCCAGAGACAGGGGGACAGCCCCAGCATTTT. Translating gives CASSPETGGQPQHF.

The chain has TRBV5-6 and TRBJ2-1; possible D gene TRBD2, 6 bases. V was clipped by 4 bases and J by 3 bases, with 17 bases between them. The CDR3 contains 16 residues. CDR1 SGHDT and CDR2 YYEEEE come from the germline V gene. CDR3 residues: CASSHSLAWVYNEQFF. The CDR3 DNA follows: TGTGCCAGCAGCCACTCCCTAGCGTGGGTCTACAATGAGCAGTTCTTC. Using reference TRBV5-6 and TRBJ2-1 for the parts outside the CDR3, the full variable domain is DAGVTQSPTHLIKTRGQQVTLRCSPKSGHDTVSWYQQALGQGPQFIFQYYEEEERQRGNFPDRFSGHQFPNYSSELNVNALLLGDSALYLCASSHSLAWVYNEQFFGPGTRLTVL.

CDR3 nucleotide sequence: TGCGCCAGCAGTCCCGGGACAGAAAGTTATGTTGGGGCTAGCTATGGCTACACCTTC. Protein: CASSPGTESYVGASYGYTF. The chain uses TRBV23-1 and TRBJ1-2; TRBD1 aligns across 7 bases. TRBV23-1 is sorted into the ORF group, with uncertain function. Germline trimming cut 4 bases from V and 4 bases from J; bases unmatched to any gene: 21. This CDR3 spans 19 amino acids.

The chain links TRBV23-1 to TRBJ2-3; 10 bases map to TRBD1. TRBV23-1 is recorded as an ORF, its role being uncertain. Trimming took 4 bases from V and 2 from J; bases not matched to a gene: 9. The CDR3 spans 17 residues. CDR3 protein: CASSRPGQGRVTDTQYF. CDR3 coding DNA: TGCGCCAGCAGTCGACCGGGACAGGGGCGGGTCACAGATACGCAGTATTTT.

V gene TRBV3-1 combines with J gene TRBJ2-3; 13 bases agree with TRBD2. The germline V gene encodes CDR1 LGHDT and CDR2 YNNKEL (reference sequence). The CDR3 spans 14 residues. J lost 7 bases, V lost 4 bases, and 2 bases had no gene match. DNA of the CDR3: TGTGCCAGCAGCCCGGGACTAGCGGGGCATACGCAGTATTTT. Translating it yields CASSPGLAGHTQYF.

The chain couples TRBV7-9 to TRBJ2-3; 8 bases agree with TRBD2. Germline assignment: CDR1 SEHNR and CDR2 FQNEAQ (reference sequence). This CDR3 contains 15 residues. V trimming: 1 base; J trimming: 7 bases; junction bases outside the gene matches: 7. The CDR3 protein is CASSLDAGRGNTQYF. The DNA for the CDR3 is TGTGCCAGCAGCTTAGACGCCGGGAGGGGGAATACGCAGTATTTT. The full variable domain, completed using reference TRBV7-9 and TRBJ2-3, is DTGVSQNPRHKITKRGQNVTFRCDPISEHNRLYWYRQTLGQGPEFLTYFQNEAQLEKSRLLSDRFSAERPKGSFSTLEIQRTEQGDSAMYLCASSLDAGRGNTQYFGPGTRLTVL.

The gene calls are TRBV29-1 and TRBJ2-7; D tentatively reads TRBD1 or TRBD2 (5 bases each). This CDR3 has 14 amino acids. V lost 4 bases, J lost 0 bases, and 13 bases lay in between. Germline V gene data show CDR1 as SQVTM and CDR2 as ANQGSEA. In DNA form, the CDR3 reads TGCAGCGTTGTATCCGGGACCAACTCCTACGAGCAGTACTTC. Translated: CSVVSGTNSYEQYF.

The chain links TRBV28 to TRBJ2-7; the D gene is possibly TRBD2 (6 bases). The germline CDR1 and CDR2 sequences are MDHEN and SYDVKM. This CDR3 is 15 amino acids long. Trimming removed 6 bases from V and 0 bases from J, with 15 bases in between. The CDR3 protein is CASRAGGPSSYEQYF. The CDR3 nucleotides read TGTGCCAGCAGAGCCGGGGGACCGAGCTCCTACGAGCAGTACTTC. Using reference TRBV28 and TRBJ2-7 for the parts outside the CDR3, the full variable domain is DVKVTQSSRYLVKRTGEKVFLECVQDMDHENMFWYRQDPGLGLRLIYFSYDVKMKEKGDIPEGYSVSREKKERFSLILESASTNQTSMYLCASRAGGPSSYEQYFGPGTRLTVT.

The V and J genes are TRBV30 and TRBJ2-7; D possibly corresponds to TRBD1 (5 bases). This CDR3 is 14 amino acids long. Germline V gene sequence: CDR1 GTSNPN, CDR2 SVGIG (reference sequence). The V gene lost 1 base and the J gene lost 0 bases, with 10 bases spanning the gap. The CDR3 reads CAWSDDSSSYEQYF. For the CDR3, the DNA is TGTGCCTGGAGTGACGACAGTAGCTCCTACGAGCAGTACTTC. The full variable domain, its missing parts supplied by reference TRBV30 and TRBJ2-7, is SQTIHQWPATLVQPVGSPLSLECTVEGTSNPNLYWYRQAAGRGLQLLFYSVGIGQISSEVPQNLSASRPQDRQFILSSKKLLLSDSGFYLCAWSDDSSSYEQYFGPGTRLTVT.

This clonotype has just one count. The V gene is TRBV20-1, the J gene TRBJ2-5; maybe TRBD2 (6 bases). Germline CDR1 and CDR2: DFQATT and SNEGSKA (reference sequence). This CDR3 is built from 14 residues. Trimming left V 2 bases short and J 4 bases short, with 14 bases between. CDR3 coding DNA: TGCAGTGCTAGATTCCCTAGCGTGCGAGAGACCCAGTACTTC. Translation gives CSARFPSVRETQYF.

The chain links TRBV7-9 to TRBJ1-1, with no clear D. Germline CDR1 SEHNR, CDR2 FQNEAQ (reference sequence). V was clipped by 2 bases and J by 0 bases, with 4 bases between them. The CDR3 spans 13 residues. The CDR3 sequence: CASSLQLNTEAFF. In nucleotides, the CDR3 is TGTGCCAGCAGCTTACAGCTGAACACTGAAGCTTTCTTT.

V usage is TRBV20-1 and J usage is TRBJ2-5; 13 bases agree with TRBD2. With V trimmed by 1 base and J by 5 bases, 10 bases remained unmatched. The CDR3 length is 17 residues. The germline gives CDR1 DFQATT, CDR2 SNEGSKA (reference sequence). The chain's CDR3 is CSARALTSGGFRETQYF. The CDR3 DNA reads as TGCAGTGCTAGAGCTTTGACTAGCGGGGGGTTTAGGGAGACCCAGTACTTC.

The chain has TRBV5-1 and TRBJ2-6; 7 bases are shared with TRBD1. The CDR3 length is 18 residues. The V segment lost 7 bases and the J segment 4 bases; nucleotides outside the gene matches: 17. CDR1 and CDR2 (germline): SGHRS, YFSETQ. The CDR3 region is CASSRDGRGLRGANVLTF. The CDR3, as DNA: TGCGCCAGCTCCCGAGACGGCAGGGGGTTGCGCGGGGCCAACGTCCTGACTTTC.